One sample yielded the 12 T cell receptor beta chains listed below, sequenced in a study of blood T cell repertoires in COVID-19. Assay: immunoSEQ multiplex PCR; the TCRdb copy retains only in-frame clones and omits some. The sample carries some 88,000 clones, approximately 86% recorded once. Sequences were obtained from peripheral blood. These receptors all come from a man between 60 and 70 years old with acute or convalescent COVID-19.

The chain couples TRBV15 to TRBJ2-4; the D is unclear. The CDR3 runs to 12 residues. Germline CDR1 is LNHNV and CDR2 is YYDKDF (reference sequence). Trimming stripped 0 bases from V and 6 bases from J, with 3 bases between. Written as DNA, the CDR3 is TGTGCCACCAGCAGAGACAGAAACATTCAGTACTTC. The encoded protein is CATSRDRNIQYF.

This clone was seen only a few times. The CDR3 sequence: CASSAPGLNSPLHF. DNA of the CDR3: TGTGCCAGCAGTGCCCCGGGACTCAATTCACCCCTCCACTTT. The chain combines TRBV25-1 with TRBJ1-6, with D maybe TRBD1 (5 bases). CDR3 length equals 14 residues. The V end was cut by 4 bases, the J end by 7 bases, with 11 bases between. Germline CDR1 reads MGHDK; CDR2 reads SYGVNS.

CDR3 coding DNA: TGCGCCAGCAGCTTGGGACAGGGGATCCCAGCTAATGAAAAACTGTTTTTT. It translates to CASSLGQGIPANEKLFF. The V gene is TRBV5-1, the J gene TRBJ1-4; 8 nucleotides line up with TRBD1. Germline V gene sequence: CDR1 SGHRS, CDR2 YFSETQ. V shed 0 bases, J shed 3 bases, and the junction held 7 bases outside the gene matches. The CDR3 is 17 residues long.

The chain recombines TRBV3-1 (or the pseudogene TRBV3-2) with TRBJ2-7; 11 bases map to TRBD1. There are 16 residues in the CDR3. Looked up from germline, CDR1 is LGHDT and CDR2 is YNNKEL (reference sequence). V lost 2 bases and J lost 6; bases outside the gene matches: 9. CDR3 DNA: TGTGCCAGCAGCCAATCTTTCGGGACAGGGGGTCTCGAGCAGTACTTC. Its translation: CASSQSFGTGGLEQYF.

V is TRBV5-1 and J is TRBJ2-2; TRBD2 matches at 11 bases. The CDR3 has 17 residues. Germline CDR1 SGHRS, CDR2 YFSETQ. V gave up 3 bases and J gave up 4 bases; unmatched junction bases: 8. CDR3 region: CASSSSSGGRSTGELFF. CDR3 nucleotide sequence: TGCGCCAGCAGCTCTTCTAGCGGGGGGCGTAGCACCGGGGAGCTGTTTTTT.

The chain joins TRBV18 to TRBJ1-5; TRBD1 might be the D (5 bases). CDR1 and CDR2 (germline): KGHSH, LQKENI. The CDR3 consists of 13 residues. V shed 6 bases and J shed 5 bases, with 11 bases lying between them. CDR3 DNA: TGTGCCAGCTCTTCGGGGGGAGATCAGCCCCAGCATTTT. Its translation is CASSSGGDQPQHF. Full variable domain (outside the CDR3, taken from reference TRBV18 and TRBJ1-5): NAGVMQNPRHLVRRRGQEARLRCSPMKGHSHVYWYRQLPEEGLKFMVYLQKENIIDESGMPKERFSAEFPKEGPSILRIQQVVRGDSAAYFCASSSGGDQPQHFGDGTRLSIL.

This rearrangement joins TRBV18 to TRBJ2-7, with 7 bases that match TRBD1. The J segment lost 6 bases and the V segment lost 0 bases, leaving 2 bases of the junction unmatched. The CDR3 is 13 residues long. Germline V gives CDR1 KGHSH, CDR2 LQKENI. CDR3 in amino acids: CASSPPDRLEQYF. CDR3 bases: TGTGCCAGCTCACCACCGGACAGGCTCGAGCAGTACTTC.

The rearrangement joins TRBV11-2 to TRBJ1-2, with 12 bases identical to TRBD1. From germline, CDR1 is SGHAT and CDR2 FQNNGV. The CDR3 is 17 residues long. After removal of 3 bases from V and 6 bases from J, the junction contained 11 bases not matched to a gene. The CDR3 DNA reads as TGTGCCAGCAGCTTCACACCGGGACAGGGGGCTAGGGATGGCTACACCTTC. Translated: CASSFTPGQGARDGYTF.

The chain recombines TRBV28 with TRBJ1-2; 10 bases line up with TRBD1. Germline V lookup: CDR1 MDHEN, CDR2 SYDVKM. The CDR3 runs 17 residues. The J segment lost 8 bases and the V segment lost 4 bases, leaving 16 bases of the junction unmatched. CDR3 coding DNA: TGTGCCAGCAGTTCACCCAGGACAGGGGGAGTTCGGTGGGGCTACACCTTC. Amino acid sequence: CASSSPRTGGVRWGYTF.

The J gene is TRBJ2-3, the V gene TRBV27; 7 bases match TRBD2. This CDR3 has 13 amino acids. V was pared by 5 bases and J by 5 bases, with 4 bases of the junction left unmatched. Germline CDR1 and CDR2: MNHEY and SMNVEV (reference sequence). The CDR3 sequence is CASSLREGDTQYF. The DNA for the CDR3 is TGTGCCAGCAGTCTCAGGGAGGGAGATACGCAGTATTTT.

This chain uses TRBV7-8 with TRBJ2-2; D might be TRBD2 (6 bases). V was cut by 4 bases and J by 3 bases, with 15 bases left in between. Germline loops: CDR1 SGHVS, CDR2 FQNEAQ. The CDR3 is 16 amino acids. The CDR3 DNA follows: TGTGCCAGCAGCTCGGGACTTAAGAAACACACCGGGGAGCTGTTTTTT. This encodes CASSSGLKKHTGELFF.

The genes are TRBV27 and TRBJ1-2; TRBD1 aligns across 7 bases. The V gene end was trimmed by 4 bases and the J gene end by 4 bases; junction bases not matched to a gene: 9. Per germline, CDR1 MNHEY and CDR2 SMNVEV (reference sequence). The CDR3 loop spans 15 amino acids. The CDR3 is CASSSRQGSVYGYTF. The DNA of the CDR3 is TGTGCCAGCAGTTCCCGACAGGGATCAGTCTATGGCTACACCTTC.